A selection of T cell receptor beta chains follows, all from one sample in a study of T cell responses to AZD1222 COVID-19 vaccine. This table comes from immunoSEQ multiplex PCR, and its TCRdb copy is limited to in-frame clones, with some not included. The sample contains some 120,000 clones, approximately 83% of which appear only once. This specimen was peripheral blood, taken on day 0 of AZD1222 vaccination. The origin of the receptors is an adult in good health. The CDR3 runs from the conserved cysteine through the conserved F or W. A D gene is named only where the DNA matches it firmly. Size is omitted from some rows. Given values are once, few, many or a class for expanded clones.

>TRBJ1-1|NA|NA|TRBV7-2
CASRWVGGQNTEAFF
TGTGCCAGCCGATGGGTTGGGGGTCAGAACACTGAAGCTTTCTTT
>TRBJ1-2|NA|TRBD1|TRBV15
CATSRDSGQAFSGYTF
TGTGCCACCAGCAGAGATTCGGGACAGGCGTTCTCTGGCTACACCTTC
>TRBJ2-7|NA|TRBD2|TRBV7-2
CASSLEASGSYEQYF
TGTGCCAGCAGCTTAGAGGCTAGCGGGAGCTACGAGCAGTACTTC
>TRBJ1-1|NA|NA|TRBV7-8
CASSRDLGRRTRDEAFF
TGTGCCAGCAGCCGAGACTTAGGGAGGCGTACGAGGGATGAAGCTTTCTTT
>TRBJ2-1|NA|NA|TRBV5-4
CASSSDYSYNEQFF
TGTGCCAGCAGCTCGGACTATTCTTACAATGAGCAGTTCTTC
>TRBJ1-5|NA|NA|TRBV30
CAWSPRQHNQPQHF
TGTGCCTGGAGCCCCAGACAGCACAATCAGCCCCAGCATTTT
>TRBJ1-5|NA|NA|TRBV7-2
CASSDRDLSNQPQHF
TGTGCCAGCAGCGACCGGGACTTATCCAATCAGCCCCAGCATTTT
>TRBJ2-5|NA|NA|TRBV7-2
CASTLGRQETQYF
TGTGCCAGCACTTTAGGGAGGCAAGAGACCCAGTACTTC
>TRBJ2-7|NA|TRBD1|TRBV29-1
CSVGTGYEQYF
TGCAGCGTTGGGACAGGCTACGAGCAGTACTTC
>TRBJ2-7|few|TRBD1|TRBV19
CASSIGQETYEQYF
TGTGCCAGTAGTATCGGACAGGAGACCTACGAGCAGTACTTC
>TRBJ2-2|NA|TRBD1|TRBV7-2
CASSPDRAGAGELFF
TGTGCCAGCAGCCCGGACAGGGCTGGGGCCGGGGAGCTGTTTTTT
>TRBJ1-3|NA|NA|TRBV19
CASSIYPRRSGNTIYF
TGTGCCAGTAGTATCTACCCCCGGCGGTCTGGAAACACCATATATTTT
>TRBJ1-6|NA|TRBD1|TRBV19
CASSPRTGQGQRSYNSPLHF
TGTGCCAGTAGTCCGAGGACAGGACAAGGCCAACGCTCCTATAATTCACCCCTCCACTTT
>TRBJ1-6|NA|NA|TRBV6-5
CASSFYRNNSPLHF
TGTGCCAGCAGTTTTTACAGAAATAATTCACCCCTCCACTTT
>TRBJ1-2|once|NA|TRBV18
CASSHRNYGYTF
TGTGCCAGCTCACACAGAAACTATGGCTACACCTTC
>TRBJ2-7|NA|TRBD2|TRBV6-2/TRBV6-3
CASSLVAGGPYEQYF
TGTGCCAGCAGTTTGGTAGCGGGGGGGCCCTACGAGCAGTACTTC
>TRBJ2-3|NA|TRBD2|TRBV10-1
CATASGDRDTQYF
TGCGCCACCGCTAGCGGGGACCGAGATACGCAGTATTTT
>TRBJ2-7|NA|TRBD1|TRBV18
CASSTTRDRDYEQYF
TGTGCCAGCTCAACCACTCGGGACAGAGACTACGAGCAGTACTTC
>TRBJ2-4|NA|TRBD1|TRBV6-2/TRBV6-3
CASSFTGGSQYF
TGTGCCAGCAGTTTTACAGGGGGTTCTCAGTACTTC